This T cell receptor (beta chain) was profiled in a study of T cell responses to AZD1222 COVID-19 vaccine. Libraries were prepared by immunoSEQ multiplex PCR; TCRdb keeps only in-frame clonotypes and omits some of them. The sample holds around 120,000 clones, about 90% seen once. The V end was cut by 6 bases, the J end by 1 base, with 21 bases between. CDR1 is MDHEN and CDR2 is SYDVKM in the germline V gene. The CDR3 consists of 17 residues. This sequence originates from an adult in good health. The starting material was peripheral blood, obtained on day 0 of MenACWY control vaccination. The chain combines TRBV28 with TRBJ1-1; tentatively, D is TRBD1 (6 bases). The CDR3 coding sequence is TGTGCCAGCAGGGAGTGGGACATCTCTTGGGGGAACACTGAAGCTTTCTTT. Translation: CASREWDISWGNTEAFF.